This entry is about one T cell receptor (beta chain). Its antigen is not identified. The data were taken from a study of OX40 agonist ivuxolimab in advanced cancers. Study in general: Ivuxolimab, an agonistic anti-OX40 (CD134) antibody, was given to patients. Dose-escalation patients' cancers were hepatocellular carcinoma, melanoma, renal cell or head and neck cancer. A history of anti-PD-1, anti-PD-L1 or anti-CTLA-4 therapy was acceptable, and roughly 40% had some.

CDR3 length: 14 residues. CDR1 is SGHRS and CDR2 is YFSETQ in the germline V gene. V lost 0 bases to trimming and J lost 4 bases; unmatched junction nucleotides: 3. Generated by immunoSEQ multiplex PCR, the TCRdb table keeps only in-frame clones and is missing some. The sample shows more than 55,000 clones, 85% to 90% of them seen only once. Study results and caveats: There was clonal expansion of CD4+ and CD8+ blood T cells by week 6 at 0.1 to 3.0 mg/kg.

Sequencing was performed on CD4+ or CD8+ T cells sorted from blood, taken in a trial of the OX40 agonist ivuxolimab. The gene calls are TRBV5-1 and TRBJ2-5, with 7 bases matching TRBD1. This receptor was taken from an adult with an advanced solid tumor such as melanoma, head and neck, liver or kidney cancer. The CDR3 DNA follows: TGCGCCAGCAGCTTGGGAGCAGGGGGAGAGACCCAGTACTTC. Its translation: CASSLGAGGETQYF. Full variable domain (rest looked up from reference TRBV5-1 and TRBJ2-5): KAGVTQTPRYLIKTRGQQVTLSCSPISGHRSVSWYQQTPGQGLQFLFEYFSETQRNKGNFPGRFSGRQFSNSRSEMNVSTLELGDSALYLCASSLGAGGETQYFGPGTRLLVL.